The T cell receptor (beta chain) under discussion was sequenced for a study of T-cell reconstitution after alpha-beta-depleted transplantation in children. Study outcomes and limitations: There were some patients whose high TCRbeta diversity at day 60 came from surviving recipient T cells and thymic progenitors. Several hundred rapidly expanded clones from non-depleted graft cells reportedly supplied alpha-beta T cells about two months post-transplant. By one year post-transplant, T-cell counts and diversity largely arose from T cells that were newly produced.

The junction had 9 bases not matched to a gene; V was cut back by 0 bases and J by 2 bases. Germline CDR1 is DFQATT and CDR2 is SNEGSKA (reference sequence). The CDR3 covers 17 residues. A library of TCRbeta sequences, prepared with unique molecular identifiers, was generated. MiXCR, applied by TCRdb to the PCR reads, yields one record per CDR3 protein. The table has about 580,000 distinct CDR3 sequences, more than 20% seen once. This clonotype occurred many times. Its matching antigen is unknown. The source is a boy under two years old who had a stem cell transplant for acute myeloid leukemia, so the T cells may come from the graft donor. The genes are TRBV20-1 and TRBJ2-7; TRBD2 aligns across 11 bases. The sequencing used PBMCs, mostly from graft donor cells, collected 360 days after TCRalphabeta/CD19-depleted stem cell transplant. CDR3 nucleotides: TGCAGTGCTAGAGATCGGGTTACTAGCGGGGGCGCCTACGAGCAGTACGTC. Its translation: CSARDRVTSGGAYEQYV.